This T cell receptor (beta chain) originates from a study of blood T cells in healthy people across ages. A J-beta primer mix and a sample-barcoded 5' primer were used in a second PCR of roughly 6 to 12 cycles. MiXCR, applied by TCRdb to the 5' RACE reads, yields one record per CDR3 protein. The sample lists about 800,000 distinct CDR3 sequences, roughly 25% occurring once. At least 5 micrograms of total RNA were extracted per sample. Per the germline V gene, CDR1 is SGHDN and CDR2 is FVKESK. There are 16 residues in the CDR3. Between the trimmed V and J ends, which lost 4 bases and 0 bases, there was a span of 10 bases. These data were likewise used in another study, on T cells of mothers and their children.

Sequenced material: blood. This chain joins TRBV14 and TRBJ1-6; D perhaps matches TRBD1 (5 bases). This receptor was identified in a boy aged 5-17 years in good health. The CDR3 DNA follows: TGTGCCAGCAGCCCGGGGACGGACTCCTATAATTCACCCCTCCACTTT. This codes for CASSPGTDSYNSPLHF. Supplemented by reference TRBV14 and TRBJ1-6, the full variable domain reads EAGVTQFPSHSVIEKGQTVTLRCDPISGHDNLYWYRRVMGKEIKFLLHFVKESKQDESGMPNNRFLAERTGGTYSTLKVQPAELEDSGVYFCASSPGTDSYNSPLHFGNGTRLTVT.